This paragraph covers one T cell receptor beta chain sequence. This specimen comes from a study of technical replicates of blood from a handful of donors. Trimming removed 6 bases at V and 4 bases at J, with 22 bases between. CDR1 and CDR2 (germline): SNHLY, FYNNEI. The CDR3 sequence is 16 residues long. Method: immunoSEQ multiplex PCR; TCRdb's copy keeps in-frame clones and lacks some. The repertoire holds tens of thousands of clones, with 96% as singletons. This TCR came from a human donor in good health. The sample comprised T cells isolated from PBMCs. This chain uses TRBV2 with TRBJ2-7; TRBD1 is a possible D gene (6 bases). Written as DNA, the CDR3 is TGTGCCAGCAGCGGGGAAACAGGGTTTCGTGATTACGAGCAGTACTTC. Its translation: CASSGETGFRDYEQYF.